Listed below are T cell receptor beta chains from one sample, sequenced in a study of T-cell reconstitution after alpha-beta-depleted transplantation in children. Via MiXCR, TCRdb re-called the PCR reads, giving one row per CDR3 protein. The table has about 580,000 distinct CDR3 sequences, around 23% seen once. The specimen was PBMCs, mostly from graft donor cells, collected 360 days after TCRalphabeta/CD19-depleted stem cell transplant. These receptors originate from a boy in the first two years of life who had a stem cell transplant for acute myeloid leukemia, so the T cells may come from the graft donor. Both conserved end residues are part of each CDR3. The D gene is left open where the match is weak. Size is omitted from some rows. Given values are once, few, many or a class for expanded clones.

V,D,J,length,size,DNA,CDR3
TRBV12-3/TRBV12-4,.,TRBJ2-1,15,many,TGTGCCAGCAGCCGGGACATGACCTCCTACAATGAGCAGTTCTTC,CASSRDMTSYNEQFF
TRBV11-2,.,TRBJ2-1,11,many,TGTGCCAGCGGCATTGGGGGGAACCAGTTCTTC,CASGIGGNQFF
TRBV12-3/TRBV12-4,.,TRBJ2-1,13,.,TGTGCCAGCAGTCCACAGGGGGGGAATGAGCAGTTCTTC,CASSPQGGNEQFF
TRBV12-3/TRBV12-4,.,TRBJ1-4,15,.,TGTGCCAGCAGTCCCAAGGGTTTAACTAATGAAAAACTGTTTTTT,CASSPKGLTNEKLFF
TRBV7-9,TRBD1,TRBJ1-4,13,.,TGTGCCAGCAGTACTCAGGGGGTGGCAAAACTGTTTTTT,CASSTQGVAKLFF
TRBV7-9,.,TRBJ1-2,15,.,TGTGCCAGCAGCTTGGGCGCGGCTCTGGGCTATGGCTACACCTTC,CASSLGAALGYGYTF
TRBV11-2,.,TRBJ2-3,12,few,TGTGCCAGCAGTACCCTAGTGGGGTTTTTGAATTTT,CASSTLVGFLNF
TRBV20-1,.,TRBJ2-7,11,many,TGCAGTGCTAGGGGAGGTCACGAGCAGTACTTC,CSARGGHEQYF
TRBV7-6,.,TRBJ2-1,11,.,TGTGCCAGCAGCCCGATGAATGAGCAGTTCTTC,CASSPMNEQFF
TRBV20-1,.,TRBJ2-7,14,.,TGCAGTGCTACCTCGGGACTTTTAGCCTACGAGCAGTACTTC,CSATSGLLAYEQYF
TRBV6-6,.,TRBJ1-2,12,few,TGTGCCAGCAATCAAGGGGCGGACGGCTACACCTTC,CASNQGADGYTF
TRBV20-1,.,TRBJ1-1,14,many,TGCAGTGCTAGTAGACTGATGTTGAACACTGAAGCTTTCTTT,CSASRLMLNTEAFF
TRBV24-1,TRBD2,TRBJ2-3,13,.,TGTTCATCGGCGGGGGGGAGCACAGATACGCAGTATTTT,CSSAGGSTDTQYF
TRBV12-3/TRBV12-4,.,TRBJ2-1,14,.,TGTGCCAGCAGTCTAGGCATCGTAGCTAATGAGCAGTTCTTC,CASSLGIVANEQFF
TRBV20-1,TRBD2,TRBJ2-5,16,many,TGCAGTGCCCTAGCCCCGGGACTAGCGGAACAAGAGACCCAGTACTTC,CSALAPGLAEQETQYF
TRBV5-6,.,TRBJ2-1,14,many,TGTGCCAGCAGCTTGAAGGCAGGGCAGCATGAGCAGTTCTTC,CASSLKAGQHEQFF
TRBV20-1,TRBD1,TRBJ1-3,15,many,TGCAGTGCTAGACCCCGGACAGGGTCTGGAAACACCATATATTTT,CSARPRTGSGNTIYF
TRBV4-2,.,TRBJ2-7,13,.,TGTGCCAGCAGCCCGGTGAGCTCCTACGAGCAGTACTTC,CASSPVSSYEQYF
TRBV10-3,TRBD1,TRBJ2-2,15,.,TGTGCCATCAGTGAGAGGACAGGGGTCGCCGGGGAGCTGTTTTTT,CAISERTGVAGELFF
TRBV20-1,.,TRBJ1-5,16,few,TGCAGTGCTAGAGACTTTAGGGGCGCGGGCAATCAGCCCCAGCATTTT,CSARDFRGAGNQPQHF
TRBV5-1,.,TRBJ2-7,14,many,TGCGCCAGCAGCCCGCCGGACAGAGGTCTCGAGCAGTACTTC,CASSPPDRGLEQYF
TRBV12-3/TRBV12-4,.,TRBJ1-2,12,few,TGTGCCAGCAGTTTAACCAGGGATGGCTACACCTTC,CASSLTRDGYTF
TRBV11-1,TRBD2,TRBJ2-1,15,.,TGTGCCAGCAGTTCCGGGACTAGAACATACAATGAGCAGTTCTTC,CASSSGTRTYNEQFF
TRBV7-3,.,TRBJ2-1,12,.,TGTGCCAGCAGCCCGAATTCGAGGGAGCAGTTCTTC,CASSPNSREQFF
TRBV4-3,TRBD1,TRBJ2-7,15,few,TGCGCCAGCAGCCACGGGACAGGGATCTCCTACGAGCAGTACTTC,CASSHGTGISYEQYF
TRBV12-3/TRBV12-4,.,TRBJ2-7,17,few,TGTGCCAGCAGTTTTTTTCTTACAGGGAAGGGGTCCTACGAGCAGTACTTC,CASSFFLTGKGSYEQYF
TRBV10-3,.,TRBJ1-1,13,few,TGTGCCATCAGCGTTACGGGGGGCACTGAAGCTTTCTTT,CAISVTGGTEAFF
TRBV7-2,TRBD2,TRBJ2-1,16,.,TGTGCCAGCAAAATAACGACTAGCGTACCTTACAATGAGCAGTTCTTC,CASKITTSVPYNEQFF
TRBV12-3/TRBV12-4,TRBD1,TRBJ2-3,17,.,TGTGCCAGCAGCCTCCCCGACAGGGGGCAAAGCACAGATACGCAGTATTTT,CASSLPDRGQSTDTQYF
TRBV6-1,.,TRBJ1-2,14,few,TGTGCCAGCAGGCCAACGGCGAGTACTTATGGCTACACCTTC,CASRPTASTYGYTF
TRBV6-1,.,TRBJ2-7,15,few,TGTGCCAGCAGTAGGACCGGGACACCGATCTACGAGCAGTACTTC,CASSRTGTPIYEQYF
TRBV24-1,.,TRBJ2-3,13,few,TGTGCCACCAGCCCCGAAGAGACAGATACGCAGTATTTT,CATSPEETDTQYF
TRBV7-8,.,TRBJ2-5,15,.,TGTGCCAGCAGCTTCCCTAGCGTGTCGACAGAGACCCAGTACTTC,CASSFPSVSTETQYF
TRBV27,.,TRBJ1-2,14,few,TGTGCCAGCAGTCTCGCGGGGGGAGGCTATGGCTACACCTTC,CASSLAGGGYGYTF
TRBV12-3/TRBV12-4,.,TRBJ2-3,14,few,TGTGCCAGCAGTCTAAGACAGGGAGGAGATACGCAGTATTTT,CASSLRQGGDTQYF
TRBV28,TRBD1,TRBJ2-1,17,.,TGTGCCAGCAGTGGCCGGGACAGGGTACGGGGCTACAATGAGCAGTTCTTC,CASSGRDRVRGYNEQFF
TRBV20-1,.,TRBJ1-1,13,many,TGCAGTGCTAGCTCGCTAAGGAGGACTGAAGCTTTCTTT,CSASSLRRTEAFF
TRBV29-1,.,TRBJ1-2,12,.,TGCAGCGCCATGAGCGGGAAAGTTGGCTACACCTTC,CSAMSGKVGYTF
TRBV20-1,.,TRBJ1-1,14,few,TGCAGTGCTAGGCGAGCCGACAGTAGGCCTGAAGCTTTCTTT,CSARRADSRPEAFF
TRBV6-6,.,TRBJ1-3,12,many,TGTGCCAGCACCTACAGGGGAAACACCATATATTTT,CASTYRGNTIYF